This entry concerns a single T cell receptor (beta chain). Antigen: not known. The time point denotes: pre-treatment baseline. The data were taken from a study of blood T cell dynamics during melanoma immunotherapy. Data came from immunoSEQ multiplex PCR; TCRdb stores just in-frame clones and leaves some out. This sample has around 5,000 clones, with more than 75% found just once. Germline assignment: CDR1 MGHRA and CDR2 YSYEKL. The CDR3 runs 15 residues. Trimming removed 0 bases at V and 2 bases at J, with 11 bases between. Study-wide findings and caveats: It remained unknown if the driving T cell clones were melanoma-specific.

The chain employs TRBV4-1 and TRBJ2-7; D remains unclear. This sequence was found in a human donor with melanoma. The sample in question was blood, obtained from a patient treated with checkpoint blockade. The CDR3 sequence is CASSQDQQAAYEQYF. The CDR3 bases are TGCGCCAGCAGCCAAGATCAGCAGGCAGCCTACGAGCAGTACTTC.